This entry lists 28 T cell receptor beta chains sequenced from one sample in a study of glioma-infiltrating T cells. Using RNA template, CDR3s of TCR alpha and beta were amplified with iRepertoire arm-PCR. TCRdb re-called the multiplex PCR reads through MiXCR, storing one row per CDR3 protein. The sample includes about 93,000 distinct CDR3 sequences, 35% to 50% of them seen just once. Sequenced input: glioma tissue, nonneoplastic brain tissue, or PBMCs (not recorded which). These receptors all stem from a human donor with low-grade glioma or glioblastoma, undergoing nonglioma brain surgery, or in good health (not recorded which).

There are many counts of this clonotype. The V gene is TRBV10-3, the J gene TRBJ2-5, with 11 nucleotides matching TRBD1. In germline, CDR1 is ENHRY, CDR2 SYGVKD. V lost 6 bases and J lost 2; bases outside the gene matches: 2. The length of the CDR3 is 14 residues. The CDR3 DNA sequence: TGTGCCATCAGGGGACAGGGGGAACAAGAGACCCAGTACTTC. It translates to CAIRGQGEQETQYF.

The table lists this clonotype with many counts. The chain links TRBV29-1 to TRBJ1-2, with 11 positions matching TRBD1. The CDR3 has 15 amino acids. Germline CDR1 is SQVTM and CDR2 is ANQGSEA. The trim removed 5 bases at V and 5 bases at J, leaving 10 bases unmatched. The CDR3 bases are TGCAGCGTTCCGGGACAGGGGGTTCGAGGGTATGGCTACACCTTC. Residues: CSVPGQGVRGYGYTF.

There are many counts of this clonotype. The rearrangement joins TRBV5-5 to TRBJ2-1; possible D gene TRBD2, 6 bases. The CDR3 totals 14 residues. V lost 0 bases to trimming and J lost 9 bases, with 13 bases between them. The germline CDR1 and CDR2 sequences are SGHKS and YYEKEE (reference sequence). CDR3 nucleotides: TGTGCCAGCAGCTTGGATCCGGAGCGGGTTGAGCAGTTCTTC. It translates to CASSLDPERVEQFF.

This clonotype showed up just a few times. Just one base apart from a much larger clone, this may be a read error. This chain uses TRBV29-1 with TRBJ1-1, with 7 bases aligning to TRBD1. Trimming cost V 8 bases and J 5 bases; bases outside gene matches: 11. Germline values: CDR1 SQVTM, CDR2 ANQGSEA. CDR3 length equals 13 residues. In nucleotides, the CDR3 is TGCAGCTTGGAGGACAGGACGAGGACTGAAGCTTTCTTT. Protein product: CSLEDRTRTEAFF. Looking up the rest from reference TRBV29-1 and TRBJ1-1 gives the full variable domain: SAVISQKPSRDICQRGTSLTIQCQVDSQVTMMFWYRQQPGQSLTLIATANQGSEATYESGFVIDKFPISRPNLTFSTLTVSNMSPEDSSIYLCSLEDRTRTEAFFGQGTRLTVV.

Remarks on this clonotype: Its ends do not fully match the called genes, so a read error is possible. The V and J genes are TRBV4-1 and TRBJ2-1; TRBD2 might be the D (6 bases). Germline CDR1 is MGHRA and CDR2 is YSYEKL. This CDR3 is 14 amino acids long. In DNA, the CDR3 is TGCGCCACCAGCCCGGAGGGAGGATGCAATTCGCAGGTCTTC. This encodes CATSPEGGCNSQVF.

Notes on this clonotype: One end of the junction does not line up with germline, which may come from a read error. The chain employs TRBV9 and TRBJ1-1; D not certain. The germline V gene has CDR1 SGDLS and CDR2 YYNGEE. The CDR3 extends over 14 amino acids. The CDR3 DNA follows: TGTGCCTGCAGCGTAGGACCCCTGAAGACTGAAGCTTTCTTT. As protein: CACSVGPLKTEAFF.

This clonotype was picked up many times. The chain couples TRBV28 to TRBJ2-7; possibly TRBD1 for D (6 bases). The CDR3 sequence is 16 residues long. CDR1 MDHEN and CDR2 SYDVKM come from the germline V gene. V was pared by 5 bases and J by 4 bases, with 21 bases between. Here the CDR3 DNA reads TGTGCCAGCAGTGCTCCATCCCGTGACAGGTTTTACGAGCAGTACTTC. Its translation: CASSAPSRDRFYEQYF.

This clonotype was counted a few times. CDR3 nucleotide sequence: TGTGCCAGCAGTGGGGACAGGGAAGGGGAGACCCAGCATTTT. Protein: CASSGDREGETQHF. The chain is built from TRBV28 and TRBJ1-5; 9 nucleotides match TRBD1. The CDR3 has 14 amino acids. The V gene's germline CDR1 is MDHEN and CDR2 SYDVKM. Trimming cost V 5 bases and J 11 bases; bases outside gene matches: 10.

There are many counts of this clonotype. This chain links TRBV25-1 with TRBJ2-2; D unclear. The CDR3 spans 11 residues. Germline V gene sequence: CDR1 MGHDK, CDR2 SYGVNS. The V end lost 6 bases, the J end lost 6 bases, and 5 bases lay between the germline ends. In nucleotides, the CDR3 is TGTGCCAGCAGGAGTTCCGGGGAGCTGTTTTTT. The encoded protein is CASRSSGELFF.

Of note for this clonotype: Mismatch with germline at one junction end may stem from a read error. CDR3: CVSGSRLAAETQYF. For the CDR3, the DNA is TGTGTCAGTGGTTCAAGACTAGCCGCGGAGACCCAGTACTTC. V gene TRBV19 combines with J gene TRBJ2-5; the match to TRBD2 covers 7 bases. The germline CDR1 and CDR2 sequences are LNHDA and SQIVND (reference sequence). This CDR3 is built from 14 residues.

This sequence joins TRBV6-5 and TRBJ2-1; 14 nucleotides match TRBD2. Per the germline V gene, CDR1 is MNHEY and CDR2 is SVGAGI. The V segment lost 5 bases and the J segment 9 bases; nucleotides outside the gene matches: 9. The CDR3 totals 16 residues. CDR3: CASSTGTSGGWGEQFF. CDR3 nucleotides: TGTGCCAGCAGTACGGGGACTAGCGGGGGTTGGGGTGAGCAGTTCTTC.

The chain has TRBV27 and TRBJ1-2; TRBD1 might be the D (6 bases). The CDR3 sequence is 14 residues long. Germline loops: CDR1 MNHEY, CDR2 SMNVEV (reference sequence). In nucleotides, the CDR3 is TGTGTTAGCAGTTTTGGGACAAATGGCTATGGCTACACCTTC. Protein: CVSSFGTNGYGYTF.

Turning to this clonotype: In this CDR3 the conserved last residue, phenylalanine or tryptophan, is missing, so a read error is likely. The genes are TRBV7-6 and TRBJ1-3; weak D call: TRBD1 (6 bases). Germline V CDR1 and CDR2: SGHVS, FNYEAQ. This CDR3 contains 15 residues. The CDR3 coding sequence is TGTGCCAGCAGCTTAGATCAGGGGTCTGGAAGCACCATATATTAT. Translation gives CASSLDQGSGSTIYY.

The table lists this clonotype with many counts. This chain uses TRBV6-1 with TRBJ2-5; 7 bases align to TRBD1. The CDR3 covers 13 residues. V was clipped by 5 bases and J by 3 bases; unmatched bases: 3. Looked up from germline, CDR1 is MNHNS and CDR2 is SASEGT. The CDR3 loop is CASSLDRKETQYF. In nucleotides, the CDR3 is TGTGCCAGCAGTCTGGACAGGAAAGAGACCCAGTACTTC.

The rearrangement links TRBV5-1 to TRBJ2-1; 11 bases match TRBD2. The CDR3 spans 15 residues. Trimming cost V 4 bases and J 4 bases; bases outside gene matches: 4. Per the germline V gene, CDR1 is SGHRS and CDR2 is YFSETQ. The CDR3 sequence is CASSPRLAGYNEQFF. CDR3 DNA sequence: TGCGCCAGCAGCCCCCGACTAGCGGGATACAATGAGCAGTTCTTC.

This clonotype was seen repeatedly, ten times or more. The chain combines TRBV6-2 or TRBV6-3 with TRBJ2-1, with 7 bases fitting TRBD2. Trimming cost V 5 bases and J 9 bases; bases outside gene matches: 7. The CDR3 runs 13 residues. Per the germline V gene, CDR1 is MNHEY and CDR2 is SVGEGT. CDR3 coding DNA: TGTGCCAGCAGTGCCACTAGCGCGGGTGAGCAGTTCTTC. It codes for CASSATSAGEQFF.

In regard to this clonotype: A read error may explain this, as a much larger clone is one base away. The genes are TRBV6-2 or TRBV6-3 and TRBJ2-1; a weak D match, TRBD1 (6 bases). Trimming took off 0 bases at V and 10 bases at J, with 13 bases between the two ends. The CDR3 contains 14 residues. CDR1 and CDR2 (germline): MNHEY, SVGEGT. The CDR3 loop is CASSYSGGPQEQFF. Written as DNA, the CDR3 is TGTGCCAGCAGTTACTCTGGGGGCCCTCAGGAGCAGTTCTTC.

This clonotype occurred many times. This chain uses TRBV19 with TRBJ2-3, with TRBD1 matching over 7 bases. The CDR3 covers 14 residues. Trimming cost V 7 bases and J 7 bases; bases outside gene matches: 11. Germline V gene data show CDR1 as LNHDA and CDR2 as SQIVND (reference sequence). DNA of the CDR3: TGTGCCAGTACCGAGAGGGGGCTACCATATACGCAGTATTTT. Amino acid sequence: CASTERGLPYTQYF.

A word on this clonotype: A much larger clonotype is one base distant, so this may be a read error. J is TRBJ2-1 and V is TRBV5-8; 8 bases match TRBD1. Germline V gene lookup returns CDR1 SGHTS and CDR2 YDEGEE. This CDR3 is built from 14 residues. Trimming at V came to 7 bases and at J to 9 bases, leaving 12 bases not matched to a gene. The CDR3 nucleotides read TGTGCCAGCTACACACACAAGACAGGGGTTGAGCAGTTCTTC. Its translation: CASYTHKTGVEQFF.

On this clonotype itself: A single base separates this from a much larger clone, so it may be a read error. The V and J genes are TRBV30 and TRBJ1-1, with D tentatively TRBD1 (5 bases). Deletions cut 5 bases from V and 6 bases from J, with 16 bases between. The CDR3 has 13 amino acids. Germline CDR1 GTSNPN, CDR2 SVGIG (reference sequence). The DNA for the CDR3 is TGTGCCTGGTCAACCACGGGGGACGCTGAAGCTTTCTTT. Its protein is CAWSTTGDAEAFF.

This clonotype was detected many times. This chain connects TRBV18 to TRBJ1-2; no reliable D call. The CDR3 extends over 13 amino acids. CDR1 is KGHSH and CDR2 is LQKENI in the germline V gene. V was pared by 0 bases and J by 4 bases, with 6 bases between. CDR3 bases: TGTGCCAGCTCACCACCCTCTGGCTATGGCTACACCTTC. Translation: CASSPPSGYGYTF.

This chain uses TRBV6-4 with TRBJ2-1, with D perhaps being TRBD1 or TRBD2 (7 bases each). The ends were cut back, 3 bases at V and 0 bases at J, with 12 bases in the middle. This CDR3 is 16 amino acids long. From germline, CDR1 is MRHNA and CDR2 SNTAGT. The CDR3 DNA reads TGTGCCAGCAGTGAAGCGGGACAGAGCTCCTACAATGAGCAGTTCTTC. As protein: CASSEAGQSSYNEQFF.

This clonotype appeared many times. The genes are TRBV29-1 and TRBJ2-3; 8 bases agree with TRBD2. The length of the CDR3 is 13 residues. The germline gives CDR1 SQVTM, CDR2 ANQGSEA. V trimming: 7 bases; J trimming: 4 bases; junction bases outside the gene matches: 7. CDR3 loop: CSALAEGADTQYF. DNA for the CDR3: TGCAGCGCACTAGCGGAAGGAGCAGATACGCAGTATTTT.

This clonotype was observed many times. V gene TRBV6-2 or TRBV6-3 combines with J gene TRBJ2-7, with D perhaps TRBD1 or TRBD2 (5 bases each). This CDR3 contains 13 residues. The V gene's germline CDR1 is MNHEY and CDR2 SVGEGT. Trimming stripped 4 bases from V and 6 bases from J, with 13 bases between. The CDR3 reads CASSFGDPSEQYF. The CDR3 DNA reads TGTGCCAGCAGTTTCGGGGACCCGTCCGAGCAGTACTTC.

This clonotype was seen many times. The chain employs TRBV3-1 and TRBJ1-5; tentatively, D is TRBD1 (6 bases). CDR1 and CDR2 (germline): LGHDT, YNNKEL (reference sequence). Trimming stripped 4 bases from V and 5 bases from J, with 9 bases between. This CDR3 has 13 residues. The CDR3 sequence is CASSRGGDQPQHF. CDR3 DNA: TGTGCCAGCAGCCGAGGGGGGGATCAGCCCCAGCATTTT.

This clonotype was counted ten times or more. The CDR3 is CASSLGTSNTGELFF. As DNA, the CDR3 is TGTGCCAGCAGCCTGGGTACATCCAACACCGGGGAGCTGTTTTTT. This sequence joins TRBV28 and TRBJ2-2; D is uncertain. V lost 6 bases and J lost 2, with 13 bases in between. Germline V lookup: CDR1 MDHEN, CDR2 SYDVKM. The CDR3 totals 15 residues. The variable domain in full, completed from reference TRBV28 and TRBJ2-2, reads DVKVTQSSRYLVKRTGEKVFLECVQDMDHENMFWYRQDPGLGLRLIYFSYDVKMKEKGDIPEGYSVSREKKERFSLILESASTNQTSMYLCASSLGTSNTGELFFGEGSRLTVL.

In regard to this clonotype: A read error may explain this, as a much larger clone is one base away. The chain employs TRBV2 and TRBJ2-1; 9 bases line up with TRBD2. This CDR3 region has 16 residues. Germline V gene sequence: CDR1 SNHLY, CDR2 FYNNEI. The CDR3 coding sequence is TGTGCCAGCGCCTATACCGGGACTAGCTCCTACAATGAGCAGCTCTTC. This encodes CASAYTGTSSYNEQLF.

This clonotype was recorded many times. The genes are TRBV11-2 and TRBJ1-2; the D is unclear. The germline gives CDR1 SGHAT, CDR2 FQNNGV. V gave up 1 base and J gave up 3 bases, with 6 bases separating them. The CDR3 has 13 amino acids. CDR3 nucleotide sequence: TGTGCCAGCAGCTTAGCCAGAGACTATGGCTACACCTTC. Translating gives CASSLARDYGYTF.